The 12 T cell receptor beta chains in this list originate from one sample, sequenced in a study of PD-1 blockade in classical Hodgkin lymphoma. Profiled with immunoSEQ multiplex PCR; TCRdb holds only in-frame clones, not every one. The sample records some 41,000 clones, around 87% being singletons. All patients relapsed after autologous stem cell transplantation, and brentuximab vedotin exposure varied. Source: peripheral blood mononuclear cells (PBMCs), taken before the second cycle of nivolumab. The receptors shown here come from a human donor with classical Hodgkin lymphoma.

This chain connects TRBV5-1 to TRBJ2-7, with TRBD1 matching over 8 bases. The V gene end was trimmed by 2 bases and the J gene end by 0 bases; junction bases not matched to a gene: 22. The CDR3 sequence is 21 residues long. Germline V gene lookup returns CDR1 SGHRS and CDR2 YFSETQ. CDR3 sequence reads: CASSFSGRGLPLSSSSYEQYF. As DNA, the CDR3 is TGCGCCAGCAGCTTTTCGGGCAGGGGGCTCCCGTTAAGCTCGAGCTCCTACGAGCAGTACTTC.

This sequence joins TRBV19 and TRBJ2-5, with 10 bases matching TRBD2. The germline V gene encodes CDR1 LNHDA and CDR2 SQIVND (reference sequence). The CDR3 is made up of 16 amino acids. V shed 4 bases, J shed 7 bases, and the junction held 12 bases outside the gene matches. CDR3 nucleotides: TGTGCCAGTAGTAGCCCAGCGGGGGGGCGTCGTGCGACCCAGTACTTC. Its translation is CASSSPAGGRRATQYF. The full variable domain, with the rest looked up from reference TRBV19 and TRBJ2-5, is DGGITQSPKYLFRKEGQNVTLSCEQNLNHDAMYWYRQDPGQGLRLIYYSQIVNDFQKGDIAEGYSVSREKKESFPLTVTSAQKNPTAFYLCASSSPAGGRRATQYFGPGTRLLVL.

The gene calls are TRBV11-2 and TRBJ2-3; 9 nucleotides match TRBD2. Losses at the gene ends were 1 base for V and 0 bases for J; bases not matched to a gene: 2. CDR3 length: 16 residues. CDR1 SGHAT and CDR2 FQNNGV come from the germline V gene. This CDR3 reads CASSLGLAASTDTQYF. The CDR3 DNA is TGTGCCAGCAGCTTAGGACTAGCGGCTAGCACAGATACGCAGTATTTT.

This chain uses TRBV5-1 with TRBJ1-1, with D uncertain. CDR3 length: 16 amino acids. V lost 5 bases to trimming and J lost 5 bases, with 22 bases between them. Germline CDR1 is SGHRS and CDR2 is YFSETQ. The CDR3: CASSLRENTMGTEAFF. The CDR3 DNA reads TGCGCCAGCAGTCTCCGGGAAAACACCATGGGGACTGAAGCTTTCTTT.

V usage is TRBV7-2 and J usage is TRBJ2-5, with TRBD2 matching 11 bases. V lost 4 bases and J lost 5; bases outside the gene matches: 9. The CDR3 covers 16 residues. CDR1 and CDR2 (germline): SGHTA, FQGNSA. The CDR3 nucleotides are TGTGCCAGCAGCTATTCTAGCGGGGGGCCGGGGGAGACCCAGTACTTC. Amino acids: CASSYSSGGPGETQYF.

This clone came up once. This chain connects TRBV27 to TRBJ1-1, with D unclear. The CDR3 runs 14 residues. The V end lost 3 bases, the J end lost 5 bases, and 13 bases lay between the germline ends. Germline CDR1 reads MNHEY; CDR2 reads SMNVEV (reference sequence). CDR3 residues: CASSLRGSVTEAFF. DNA for the CDR3: TGTGCCAGCAGTTTGCGAGGGAGCGTAACTGAAGCTTTCTTT.

The chain uses TRBV29-1 and TRBJ2-1, with TRBD2 matching 7 bases. The CDR3 loop spans 16 amino acids. Unmatched junction bases numbered 11, after V lost 4 bases and J lost 2 bases. CDR1 and CDR2 (germline): SQVTM, ANQGSEA. CDR3: CSVASSGGFAYNEQFF. CDR3 bases: TGCAGCGTTGCTTCTAGCGGAGGCTTTGCCTACAATGAGCAGTTCTTC.

The rearrangement links TRBV11-1 to TRBJ2-1; 9 positions match TRBD2. V lost 5 bases to trimming and J lost 8 bases; unmatched junction nucleotides: 16. This CDR3 is built from 17 residues. The germline gives CDR1 SGHAT, CDR2 FQDESV (reference sequence). CDR3 protein: CASSPKQRREGLDEQFF. The DNA for the CDR3 is TGTGCCAGCAGCCCCAAGCAAAGGCGGGAGGGCTTGGATGAGCAGTTCTTC.

The chain links TRBV14 to TRBJ2-2; 8 nucleotides line up with TRBD1. The CDR3 is made up of 16 amino acids. Germline V gene sequence: CDR1 SGHDN, CDR2 FVKESK. The V segment lost 3 bases and the J segment 5 bases; nucleotides outside the gene matches: 8. The CDR3 protein is CASSQRLQGVTGELFF. CDR3 DNA: TGTGCCAGCAGCCAGCGTCTACAGGGGGTGACCGGGGAGCTGTTTTTT.

This clone was counted once. This sequence joins TRBV13 and TRBJ1-1, with D unresolved. CDR3 length: 13 residues. In germline, CDR1 is PRHDT, CDR2 FYEKMQ (reference sequence). Between the trimmed V and J ends, which lost 6 bases and 4 bases, there was a span of 12 bases. As DNA, the CDR3 is TGTGCCAGCAGTAGGCGGGGAACCACTGAAGCTTTCTTT. This sequence encodes CASSRRGTTEAFF.

V usage is TRBV25-1 and J usage is TRBJ2-4; unclear D gene. CDR1 and CDR2 from the germline V gene are MGHDK and SYGVNS. Trimming stripped 1 base from V and 0 bases from J, with 10 bases between. This CDR3 contains 16 residues. CDR3 sequence (DNA): TGTGCCAGCAGTGAATTAGGCCCACTAGCCAAAAACATTCAGTACTTC. It specifies CASSELGPLAKNIQYF.

This clone was seen just once. The chain is built from TRBV29-1 and TRBJ2-5; TRBD1 agrees at 9 bases. CDR1 SQVTM and CDR2 ANQGSEA come from the germline V gene. V gave up 4 bases and J gave up 5 bases; unmatched junction bases: 5. The length of the CDR3 is 13 residues. The CDR3 sequence is CSVGDRVRETQYF. The CDR3 DNA is TGCAGCGTTGGGGACAGGGTCAGGGAGACCCAGTACTTC.